Presented here are 15 T cell receptor beta chains from one specimen sequenced in a study of T cells after somatic rescue of genetic block. The method was immunoSEQ multiplex PCR; TCRdb's version includes in-frame clones alone and lacks a portion of them. The sample records under 15,000 clones, about 71% being singletons. The sample comprised peripheral blood mononuclear cells (PBMCs). The source of these receptors is a boy between 5 and 17 years old.

The chain is built from TRBV6-6 and TRBJ2-7; D is unclear. V lost 5 bases to trimming and J lost 5 bases, with 13 bases between them. Germline CDR1 is MNHNY and CDR2 is SVGAGI (reference sequence). The CDR3 spans 13 residues. DNA of the CDR3: TGTGCCAGCAGTCTATTAGGGTACCACGAGCAGTACTTC. The encoded protein is CASSLLGYHEQYF.

A few counts support this clone. The V and J genes are TRBV5-1 and TRBJ1-2; 8 nucleotides line up with TRBD1. Germline lookup yields CDR1 SGHRS and CDR2 YFSETQ. CDR3 size: 14 residues. The junction had 3 bases not matched to a gene; V was cut back by 0 bases and J by 5 bases. CDR3 sequence (DNA): TGCGCCAGCAGCTTGGGACAGGGGTGGTATGGCTACACCTTC. This sequence encodes CASSLGQGWYGYTF. Full variable domain (rest looked up from reference TRBV5-1 and TRBJ1-2): KAGVTQTPRYLIKTRGQQVTLSCSPISGHRSVSWYQQTPGQGLQFLFEYFSETQRNKGNFPGRFSGRQFSNSRSEMNVSTLELGDSALYLCASSLGQGWYGYTFGSGTRLTVV.

This clone was seen a handful of times. The chain joins TRBV28 to TRBJ2-3, with 14 bases matching TRBD2. CDR3 length equals 17 residues. J was trimmed by 6 bases and V by 3 bases; bases with no gene match: 8. Looked up from germline, CDR1 is MDHEN and CDR2 is SYDVKM. Written as DNA, the CDR3 is TGTGCCAGCAGTTTTTTGACTAGCGGGAGGGGAAGGGATACGCAGTATTTT. As protein: CASSFLTSGRGRDTQYF.

This chain connects TRBV28 to TRBJ1-2; tentatively, D is TRBD1 (5 bases). The CDR3 covers 13 residues. Trimming took 3 bases from V and 2 from J, leaving 7 bases between them. The germline CDR1 and CDR2 sequences are MDHEN and SYDVKM. CDR3 loop: CASSFWGNYGYTF. The CDR3, as DNA: TGTGCCAGCAGTTTCTGGGGCAACTATGGCTACACCTTC.

Only a few counts were recorded for this clone. The rearrangement joins TRBV19 to TRBJ2-2; D is unclear. V lost 2 bases and J lost 6, with 10 bases in between. The germline V gene encodes CDR1 LNHDA and CDR2 SQIVND (reference sequence). The CDR3 contains 14 residues. The CDR3 sequence is CASSIPGLAGELFF. The CDR3 DNA reads as TGTGCCAGTAGTATACCTGGTTTGGCCGGGGAGCTGTTTTTT.

The chain has TRBV10-2 and TRBJ2-7, with TRBD1 as a possible D gene (6 bases). Per germline, CDR1 WSHSY and CDR2 SAAADI. The CDR3 length is 14 residues. V lost 0 bases and J 3 bases, leaving 9 bases between the germline ends. The CDR3 region is CASSESRGNYEQYF. In nucleotides, the CDR3 is TGCGCCAGCAGTGAGTCGAGGGGGAACTACGAGCAGTACTTC.

This chain connects TRBV19 to TRBJ2-7, with D tentatively TRBD2 (5 bases). Trimming stripped 3 bases from V and 3 bases from J, with 15 bases between. Germline V CDR1 and CDR2: LNHDA, SQIVND (reference sequence). CDR3 size: 15 residues. For the CDR3, the DNA is TGTGCCAGTAGTATCACTCCCGGGGATCGCTACGAGCAGTACTTC. It translates to CASSITPGDRYEQYF.

By sample share, this clone is medium-sized. The chain carries TRBV7-9 and TRBJ1-5, with D unresolved. The CDR3 sequence is 14 residues long. V was shortened by 5 bases and J by 1 base, with 9 bases between the two germline ends. CDR1 and CDR2 from the germline V gene are SEHNR and FQNEAQ (reference sequence). The CDR3 loop reads CASSPWGSNQPQHF. In DNA form, the CDR3 reads TGTGCCAGCAGCCCTTGGGGAAGCAATCAGCCCCAGCATTTT. Variable domain in full (rest from reference TRBV7-9 and TRBJ1-5): DTGVSQNPRHKITKRGQNVTFRCDPISEHNRLYWYRQTLGQGPEFLTYFQNEAQLEKSRLLSDRFSAERPKGSFSTLEIQRTEQGDSAMYLCASSPWGSNQPQHFGDGTRLSIL.

This clone appeared once. The V call is TRBV28, the J call TRBJ2-3; perhaps D is TRBD1 or TRBD2 (6 bases each). The CDR3 runs 17 residues. Per the germline V gene, CDR1 is MDHEN and CDR2 is SYDVKM. The V and J ends lost 4 bases and 1 base respectively, with 18 bases between them. The CDR3 DNA reads TGTGCCAGCAGTTCCCCTTGGGGGGCTGAGGGCACAGATACGCAGTATTTT. Translating it yields CASSSPWGAEGTDTQYF. The whole variable domain, filled in from reference TRBV28 and TRBJ2-3, reads DVKVTQSSRYLVKRTGEKVFLECVQDMDHENMFWYRQDPGLGLRLIYFSYDVKMKEKGDIPEGYSVSREKKERFSLILESASTNQTSMYLCASSSPWGAEGTDTQYFGPGTRLTVL.

The gene calls are TRBV19 and TRBJ2-1; weak D call: TRBD2 (6 bases). CDR3 size: 14 residues. CDR1 LNHDA and CDR2 SQIVND come from the germline V gene (reference sequence). Between the trimmed V and J ends, which lost 5 bases and 9 bases, there was a span of 17 bases. CDR3 nucleotide sequence: TGTGCCAGTAGTCCCCTAGGAGGAGGGTCTGAGCAGTTCTTC. As protein: CASSPLGGGSEQFF. The full variable domain, its missing parts supplied by reference TRBV19 and TRBJ2-1, is DGGITQSPKYLFRKEGQNVTLSCEQNLNHDAMYWYRQDPGQGLRLIYYSQIVNDFQKGDIAEGYSVSREKKESFPLTVTSAQKNPTAFYLCASSPLGGGSEQFFGPGTRLTVL.

The chain is built from TRBV29-1 and TRBJ2-3; 13 bases are shared with TRBD2. With 5 bases clipped from V and 4 bases from J, the junction kept 3 bases outside the gene matches. Germline V gene lookup returns CDR1 SQVTM and CDR2 ANQGSEA. The CDR3 is 14 residues long. CDR3 coding DNA: TGCAGCGTTATACTAGCGGGGGGGGCAGATACGCAGTATTTT. This codes for CSVILAGGADTQYF.

J is TRBJ1-1 and V is TRBV30, with TRBD1 matching 9 bases. Germline loops: CDR1 GTSNPN, CDR2 SVGIG (reference sequence). CDR3 length: 15 residues. Trimming at V came to 7 bases and at J to 4 bases, leaving 13 bases not matched to a gene. Here the CDR3 DNA reads TGTGCCTCTCGACAGGGGGAGGTACAGAGCACTGAAGCTTTCTTT. Residues: CASRQGEVQSTEAFF.

The CDR3 spells CASSSRDRAVHYGYTF. The DNA for the CDR3 is TGTGCCAGCAGTTCCCGGGACAGGGCTGTTCACTATGGCTACACCTTC. The chain joins TRBV6-4 to TRBJ1-2; 9 bases fit TRBD1. The CDR3 has 16 amino acids. With V trimmed by 5 bases and J by 3 bases, 10 bases remained unmatched. Germline lookup yields CDR1 MRHNA and CDR2 SNTAGT.

The chain couples TRBV7-9 to TRBJ2-7; D call uncertain. Trimming removed 6 bases at V and 3 bases at J, with 15 bases between. The CDR3 has 14 residues. Germline-derived CDR1 and CDR2 are SEHNR and FQNEAQ (reference sequence). The CDR3 sequence is CASRDSGRIYEQYF. The DNA of the CDR3 is TGTGCCAGCAGGGATTCGGGCAGGATCTACGAGCAGTACTTC.

The genes are TRBV7-9 and TRBJ2-5; a weak D match, TRBD2 (5 bases). The end of the DNA aligns better with TRBJ2-7, so the J call may be wrong. Per the germline V gene, CDR1 is SEHNR and CDR2 is FQNEAQ (reference sequence). The CDR3 consists of 12 residues. The chain's CDR3 is CASSPGTYEQYF. The CDR3 nucleotides read TGTGCCAGTTCTCCGGGAACCTACGAGCAGTACTTC.